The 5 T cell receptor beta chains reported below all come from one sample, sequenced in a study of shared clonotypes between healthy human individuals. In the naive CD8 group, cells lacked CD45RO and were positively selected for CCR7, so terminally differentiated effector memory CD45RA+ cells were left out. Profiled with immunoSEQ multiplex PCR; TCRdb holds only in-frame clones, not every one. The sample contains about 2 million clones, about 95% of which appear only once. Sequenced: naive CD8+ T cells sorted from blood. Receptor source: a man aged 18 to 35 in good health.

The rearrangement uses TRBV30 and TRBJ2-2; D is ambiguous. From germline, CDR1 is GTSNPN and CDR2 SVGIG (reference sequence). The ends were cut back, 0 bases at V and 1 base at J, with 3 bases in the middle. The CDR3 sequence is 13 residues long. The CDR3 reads CAWSVQNTGELFF. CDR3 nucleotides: TGTGCCTGGAGTGTACAGAACACCGGGGAGCTGTTTTTT.

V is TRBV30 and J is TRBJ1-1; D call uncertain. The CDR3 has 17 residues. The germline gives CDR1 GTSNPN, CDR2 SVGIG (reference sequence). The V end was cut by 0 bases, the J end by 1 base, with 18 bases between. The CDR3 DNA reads TGTGCCTGGAGTGTAAATTGGGCAGTTACCTCGAACACTGAAGCTTTCTTT. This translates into CAWSVNWAVTSNTEAFF.

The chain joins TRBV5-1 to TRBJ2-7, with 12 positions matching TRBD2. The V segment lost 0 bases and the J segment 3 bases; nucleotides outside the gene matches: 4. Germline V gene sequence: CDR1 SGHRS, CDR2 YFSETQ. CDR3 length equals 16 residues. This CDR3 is CASSLGLAGVGYEQYF. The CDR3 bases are TGCGCCAGCAGCTTGGGACTAGCGGGAGTCGGCTACGAGCAGTACTTC. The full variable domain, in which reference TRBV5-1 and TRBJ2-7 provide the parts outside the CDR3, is KAGVTQTPRYLIKTRGQQVTLSCSPISGHRSVSWYQQTPGQGLQFLFEYFSETQRNKGNFPGRFSGRQFSNSRSEMNVSTLELGDSALYLCASSLGLAGVGYEQYFGPGTRLTVT.

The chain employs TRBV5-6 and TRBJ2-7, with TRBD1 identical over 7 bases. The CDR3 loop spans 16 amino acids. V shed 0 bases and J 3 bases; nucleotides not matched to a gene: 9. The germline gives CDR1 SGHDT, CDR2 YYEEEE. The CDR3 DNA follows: TGTGCCAGCAGCTTGGCCATGGACAGGAGCCTCTACGAGCAGTACTTC. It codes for CASSLAMDRSLYEQYF.

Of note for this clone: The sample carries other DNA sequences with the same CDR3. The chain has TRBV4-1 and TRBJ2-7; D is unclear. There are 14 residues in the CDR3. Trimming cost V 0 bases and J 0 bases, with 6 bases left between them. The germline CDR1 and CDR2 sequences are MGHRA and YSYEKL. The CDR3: CASSQDASSYEQYF. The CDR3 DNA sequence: TGCGCCAGCAGCCAAGACGCTAGCTCCTACGAGCAGTACTTC.